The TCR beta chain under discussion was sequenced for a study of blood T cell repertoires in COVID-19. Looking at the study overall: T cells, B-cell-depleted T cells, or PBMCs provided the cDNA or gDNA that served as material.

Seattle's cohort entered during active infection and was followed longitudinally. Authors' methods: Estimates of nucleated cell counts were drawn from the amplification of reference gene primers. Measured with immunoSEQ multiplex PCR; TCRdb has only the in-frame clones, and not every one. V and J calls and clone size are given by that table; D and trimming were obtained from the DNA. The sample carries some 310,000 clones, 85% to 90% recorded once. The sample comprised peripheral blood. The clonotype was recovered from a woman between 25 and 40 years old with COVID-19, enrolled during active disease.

This CDR3 reads CASSIVWLAGGGTGELFF. As DNA, the CDR3 is TGTGCCAGTAGTATAGTATGGCTAGCGGGAGGAGGAACCGGGGAGCTGTTTTTT. The chain is built from TRBV19 and TRBJ2-2, with 11 bases matching TRBD2. V shed 1 base and J 5 bases; nucleotides not matched to a gene: 9. This CDR3 region has 18 residues. Germline assignment: CDR1 LNHDA and CDR2 SQIVND (reference sequence).